The 31 T cell receptor beta chains listed next were all sequenced from one sample in a study of blood T cells in healthy people across ages. Next came a second PCR, run for about 6 to 12 cycles, which used a sample-barcoded 5' primer along with a J-beta primer mix. TCRdb reanalysed the 5' RACE reads using MiXCR and keeps one entry per CDR3 protein. Here the sample spans hundreds of thousands of distinct CDR3 sequences, approximately 50% being singletons. Source material: blood. All receptors come from a woman aged 60 to 75 in good health.

On this clonotype itself: A read error may account for a junction end that differs from germline. The chain employs TRBV5-1 and TRBJ2-5; possible D gene TRBD1, 6 bases. Looked up from germline, CDR1 is SGHRS and CDR2 is YFSETQ. CDR3 length: 15 amino acids. The chain's CDR3 is CTSSSREQGKETQYF. CDR3 DNA: TGCACCAGCAGCTCGCGTGAACAGGGAAAAGAGACCCAGTACTTC.

The chain is built from TRBV20-1 and TRBJ2-4, with 8 nucleotides matching TRBD1. The DNA matches TRBJ2-5 better at its end, which makes the J call doubtful. Germline V gene sequence: CDR1 DFQATT, CDR2 SNEGSKA (reference sequence). There are 14 residues in the CDR3. The CDR3 region is CSAQDRGNQETQYF. The CDR3, as DNA: TGCAGTGCCCAAGACAGGGGAAATCAAGAGACCCAGTACTTC.

This clonotype was found a few times. The chain carries TRBV9 and TRBJ2-3; 16 bases map to TRBD2. V lost 2 bases, J lost 0 bases, and 3 bases stayed unmatched. Germline-derived CDR1 and CDR2 are SGDLS and YYNGEE. This CDR3 comprises 18 residues. CDR3 region: CASSVGLAGGSSTDTQYF. The CDR3 DNA reads TGTGCCAGCAGCGTGGGACTAGCGGGAGGGTCTAGCACAGATACGCAGTATTTT.

The V call is TRBV20-1, the J call TRBJ1-5, with D unresolved. The CDR3 loop spans 13 amino acids. Germline-derived CDR1 and CDR2 are DFQATT and SNEGSKA (reference sequence). The V gene lost 3 bases and the J gene lost 5 bases, with 11 bases spanning the gap. Here the CDR3 reads CSASGQFYQPQHF. In DNA form, the CDR3 reads TGCAGTGCTAGCGGGCAATTCTATCAGCCCCAGCATTTT.

This clonotype was picked up one time. A read error may explain this, as a much larger clone is one base away. The V gene is TRBV29-1, the J gene TRBJ2-5, with 8 positions matching TRBD2. V gave up 4 bases and J gave up 5 bases; unmatched junction bases: 12. The germline V gene has CDR1 SQVTM and CDR2 ANQGSEA. The CDR3 runs 15 residues. The CDR3 protein is CSVAITNGRVETQYF. The CDR3 DNA reads TGCAGCGTTGCCATTACTAACGGGAGGGTCGAGACCCAGTACTTC.

This chain joins TRBV10-3 and TRBJ2-5; D is perhaps TRBD2 (5 bases). This CDR3 spans 13 amino acids. Germline V CDR1 and CDR2: ENHRY, SYGVKD. Trimming removed 10 bases from V and 3 bases from J, with 15 bases in between. CDR3 residues: CASRPAAEETQYF. CDR3 sequence (DNA): TGTGCCAGCAGACCAGCGGCGGAAGAGACCCAGTACTTC.

V is TRBV5-1 and J is TRBJ2-3; 8 bases map to TRBD1. There are 16 residues in the CDR3. Germline CDR1 SGHRS, CDR2 YFSETQ. The trim removed 3 bases at V and 4 bases at J, leaving 10 bases unmatched. In nucleotides, the CDR3 is TGCGCCAGCAGCTCATCGACAGGGGCAGCCTCAGATACGCAGTATTTT. It specifies CASSSSTGAASDTQYF.

DNA of the CDR3: TGCAGCGTCCTCGGGACAGGGGAATACGAGCAGTACTTC. Translating gives CSVLGTGEYEQYF. The J gene is TRBJ2-7, the V gene TRBV29-1; 10 bases fit TRBD1. From germline, CDR1 is SQVTM and CDR2 ANQGSEA. CDR3 length equals 13 residues. The junction had 6 bases not matched to a gene; V was cut back by 6 bases and J by 4 bases.

There are a few counts of this clonotype. V and J are TRBV29-1 and TRBJ1-1, with D maybe TRBD1 (6 bases). V shed 3 bases and J shed 10 bases, with 12 bases lying between them. This CDR3 has 11 amino acids. CDR1 and CDR2 from the germline V gene are SQVTM and ANQGSEA. The CDR3 region is CSVDWGAGAFF. The CDR3 DNA follows: TGCAGCGTTGATTGGGGGGCTGGAGCTTTCTTT.

This clonotype has a handful of counts. This chain links TRBV7-2 with TRBJ2-7; 7 positions agree with TRBD2. Looked up from germline, CDR1 is SGHTA and CDR2 is FQGNSA. The CDR3 is 14 residues long. V lost 4 bases, J lost 6 bases, and 9 bases stayed unmatched. Here the CDR3 reads CASSSSGTKGEQYF. The CDR3 DNA reads TGTGCCAGCAGCTCATCCGGGACTAAGGGCGAGCAGTACTTC.

The chain has TRBV9 and TRBJ2-7; 8 bases match TRBD1. The DNA end is more similar to TRBJ2-5, so the J call may be wrong. The CDR3 is 20 residues long. Germline loops: CDR1 SGDLS, CDR2 YYNGEE. DNA of the CDR3: TGTGCCAGCAGCGTAGGGATCAATTCCGGGACAGGAGTGGGGCGAGAGACCCAGTACTTC. This encodes CASSVGINSGTGVGRETQYF.

J is TRBJ2-5 and V is TRBV9; D may match TRBD1 or TRBD2 (5 bases each). The CDR3 loop spans 14 amino acids. Trimming shortened V by 0 bases and J by 3 bases, and 9 bases separated the two germline ends. The germline gives CDR1 SGDLS, CDR2 YYNGEE. In nucleotides, the CDR3 is TGTGCCAGCAGCGTAGGGGGGACCAAAGAGACCCAGTACTTC. Protein sequence: CASSVGGTKETQYF.

This clonotype occurred a few times. The chain has TRBV6-2 or TRBV6-3 and TRBJ2-7, with TRBD1 identical over 9 bases. Germline CDR1 and CDR2: MNHEY and SVGEGT. The V and J ends lost 2 bases and 0 bases, in that order; junction bases with no gene match: 5. The CDR3 length is 16 residues. CDR3 DNA sequence: TGTGCCAGCAGTTACACCGGGACAGGGTACTCCTACGAGCAGTACTTC. Protein sequence: CASSYTGTGYSYEQYF.

This clonotype was recorded a few times. The chain uses TRBV7-8 and TRBJ2-4, with 8 nucleotides matching TRBD1. The J call may be wrong; the DNA end is better matched by TRBJ2-7. CDR3 length: 15 amino acids. Per the germline V gene, CDR1 is SGHVS and CDR2 is FQNEAQ. The CDR3 sequence is CASSLARTGTYEQYF. The CDR3 DNA reads TGTGCCAGCAGCTTAGCGAGGACAGGGACTTACGAGCAGTACTTC.

The chain links TRBV7-2 to TRBJ2-4, with D tentatively TRBD2 (6 bases). The CDR3 length is 16 residues. The V end was cut by 1 base, the J end by 0 bases, with 10 bases between. Germline V lookup: CDR1 SGHTA, CDR2 FQGNSA. CDR3 in DNA: TGTGCCAGCAGCTTAGACTGGACTACAGCCAAAAACATTCAGTACTTC. This translates into CASSLDWTTAKNIQYF.

The chain uses TRBV2 and TRBJ2-6; TRBD1 matches 7 bases. CDR3 length: 16 amino acids. V was clipped by 5 bases and J by 4 bases; unmatched bases: 8. Per germline, CDR1 SNHLY and CDR2 FYNNEI. CDR3 sequence reads: CASSPSRQGGANVLTF. The CDR3 nucleotides are TGTGCCAGCAGTCCTAGTCGACAGGGCGGGGCCAACGTCCTGACTTTC.

The chain employs TRBV4-1 and TRBJ1-4, with D possibly matching TRBD1 (5 bases). The V end was cut by 4 bases, the J end by 5 bases, with 17 bases between. Looked up from germline, CDR1 is MGHRA and CDR2 is YSYEKL. This CDR3 region has 16 residues. The CDR3, as DNA: TGCGCCAGCAGCCCCGGGTCCAGGGCCGAGAATGAAAAACTGTTTTTT. This encodes CASSPGSRAENEKLFF.

The chain has TRBV20-1 and TRBJ2-3; 14 bases are a match to TRBD2. The germline gives CDR1 DFQATT, CDR2 SNEGSKA (reference sequence). CDR3 size: 17 residues. The V and J ends lost 3 bases and 1 base, in that order; junction bases with no gene match: 6. CDR3 in amino acids: CSARTSGRAGGTDTQYF. In DNA form, the CDR3 reads TGCAGTGCTAGGACTAGCGGGAGGGCCGGAGGCACAGATACGCAGTATTTT.

The chain carries TRBV7-3 and TRBJ2-7, with 15 bases matching TRBD2. The V gene end was trimmed by 5 bases and the J gene end by 2 bases; junction bases not matched to a gene: 10. The CDR3 is made up of 18 amino acids. Germline CDR1 and CDR2: SGHTA and FQGTGA. CDR3 protein: CASSPRTSGRALPYEQYF. The DNA of the CDR3 is TGTGCCAGCAGCCCTCGGACTAGCGGGAGGGCCCTTCCCTACGAGCAGTACTTC.

The chain is built from TRBV11-2 and TRBJ2-5; 14 bases are shared with TRBD2. CDR1 is SGHAT, CDR2 FQNNGV, per germline. V shed 5 bases and J 6 bases; nucleotides not matched to a gene: 5. The CDR3 length is 15 residues. CDR3 nucleotides: TGTGCCAGCAGCCCCGGACTAGCGGGAGGACAGACCCAGTACTTC. Translation: CASSPGLAGGQTQYF.

This sequence joins TRBV5-1 and TRBJ1-4; the match to TRBD1 covers 8 bases. In germline, CDR1 is SGHRS, CDR2 YFSETQ. The CDR3 has 15 residues. V lost 4 bases, J lost 12 bases, and 14 bases stayed unmatched. The CDR3 DNA is TGCGCCAGCAGCCCAAGGACAGGGACCATGAAAGAACTGTTTTTT. Protein sequence: CASSPRTGTMKELFF.

This chain joins TRBV10-3 and TRBJ2-1; D is possibly TRBD1 (6 bases). The CDR3 has 16 residues. The germline V and J ends were trimmed by 0 bases and 0 bases, with 9 bases remaining between them. CDR1 and CDR2 (germline): ENHRY, SYGVKD. This CDR3 reads CAISESRGSSYNEQFF. CDR3 DNA sequence: TGTGCCATCAGTGAGTCGAGGGGGAGCTCCTACAATGAGCAGTTCTTC.

The chain has TRBV6-2 or TRBV6-3 and TRBJ2-2, with TRBD1 identical over 10 bases. Trimming at V came to 1 base and at J to 4 bases, leaving 3 bases not matched to a gene. The CDR3 extends over 16 amino acids. CDR1 and CDR2 from the germline V gene are MNHEY and SVGEGT. CDR3 protein: CASSYWDRGGTGELFF. CDR3 DNA: TGTGCCAGCAGTTACTGGGACAGGGGTGGCACCGGGGAGCTGTTTTTT.

This rearrangement joins TRBV29-1 to TRBJ1-1, with 9 bases fitting TRBD1. The germline CDR1 and CDR2 sequences are SQVTM and ANQGSEA. V shed 3 bases and J 6 bases; nucleotides not matched to a gene: 8. The CDR3 totals 14 residues. The CDR3 sequence is CSVDQRQGVAEAFF. The CDR3 nucleotides are TGCAGCGTTGATCAGCGACAGGGGGTTGCTGAAGCTTTCTTT.

The V and J genes are TRBV20-1 and TRBJ2-5, with D uncertain. CDR1 DFQATT and CDR2 SNEGSKA come from the germline V gene (reference sequence). The CDR3 runs 13 residues. Trimming removed 3 bases at V and 1 base at J, with 9 bases between. CDR3 region: CSASEGFQETQYF. The CDR3 DNA is TGCAGTGCTAGTGAAGGGTTCCAAGAGACCCAGTACTTC.

This clonotype was seen more than once but under ten times. The rearrangement links TRBV7-2 to TRBJ1-2; the match to TRBD1 covers 8 bases. The CDR3 has 13 residues. The V and J ends lost 5 bases and 8 bases, in that order; junction bases with no gene match: 7. Germline V gene lookup returns CDR1 SGHTA and CDR2 FQGNSA. CDR3 bases: TGTGCCAGCAGCCCAACAGGGGGTGGAGGCTACACCTTC. Translating gives CASSPTGGGGYTF.

CDR3 protein: CASSLGTGPNSYNEQYF. The CDR3 nucleotides read TGCGCCAGCAGCCTAGGGACAGGACCAAATTCCTACAATGAGCAGTACTTC. The chain joins TRBV4-3 to TRBJ2-1, with 8 bases fitting TRBD1. The assigned J gene may be wrong: the sequence end matches TRBJ2-7 better. Germline CDR1 is LGHNA and CDR2 is YSLEER. This CDR3 comprises 17 residues.

This clonotype was recorded once. The genes are TRBV20-1 and TRBJ2-5; no definite D call. The last part of the DNA fits TRBJ2-7 better; the J call may be wrong. The CDR3 extends over 15 amino acids. Germline V gives CDR1 DFQATT, CDR2 SNEGSKA (reference sequence). CDR3 in DNA: TGCAGTGCTAGCCCCCCGGGCATGCGAAACTACGAGCAGTACTTC. Protein product: CSASPPGMRNYEQYF.

This chain uses TRBV27 with TRBJ2-7; D possibly matches TRBD1 or TRBD2 (5 bases each). V was shortened by 5 bases and J by 2 bases, with 22 bases between the two germline ends. This CDR3 has 17 residues. Germline V gene sequence: CDR1 MNHEY, CDR2 SMNVEV (reference sequence). The CDR3 loop reads CASSPDLRDRGTYEQYF. The CDR3, as DNA: TGTGCCAGCAGTCCCGACCTCCGAGACAGAGGGACCTACGAGCAGTACTTC.

This clonotype was found a few times. This chain joins TRBV15 and TRBJ2-3; D perhaps matches TRBD2 (5 bases). The V and J ends lost 5 bases and 4 bases respectively, with 25 bases between them. Germline CDR1 reads LNHNV; CDR2 reads YYDKDF (reference sequence). This CDR3 region has 18 residues. CDR3 loop: CATSDDRLQLPKADTQYF. CDR3 bases: TGTGCCACCAGCGATGATCGACTACAGCTCCCCAAGGCAGATACGCAGTATTTT.

This rearrangement joins TRBV7-9 to TRBJ2-7; TRBD2 aligns across 7 bases. This CDR3 has 14 residues. CDR1 and CDR2 (germline): SEHNR, FQNEAQ (reference sequence). V shed 5 bases, J shed 3 bases, and the junction held 7 bases outside the gene matches. The CDR3 region has the DNA TGTGCCAGCAGCAAAGCGGGACCTTTCTACGAGCAGTACTTC. It is translated as CASSKAGPFYEQYF.